The clone carrying this TCR beta chain was detected a few times. The antigen remains unidentified. The data are from a study of beta chain features in type 1 diabetes. On the study more broadly: Healthy donors, compared against patients, showed similar age, gender and cell yields.

Study findings and constraints: For Type 1 diabetes patients, all four CD4+ subsets carried TCRB CDR3s that were moderately but significantly shorter. A definitive answer on HLA type influencing TCRB rearrangement was not reached here.

There are 17 residues in the CDR3. V was cut by 4 bases and J by 0 bases, with 18 bases left in between. Germline CDR1 SNHLY, CDR2 FYNNEI. Reverse transcribing all isolated RNA meant expressed TCRB transcripts were sequenced. The data were produced by immunoSEQ multiplex PCR, yet TCRdb's version contains in-frame clones alone and is incomplete. The top ten hold 0.02% to 0.025% of the sample, which has hundreds of thousands of clones, 13% seen once. Cell sorting via CD45RO/CCR7/CD25/CD127/CD95/CD27 was performed to obtain CD4+ naive, central memory, regulatory and stem cell-like memory cells. The chain combines TRBV2 with TRBJ1-2, with D possibly being TRBD1 (5 bases). This receptor was identified in a man aged 18 to 35 with type 1 diabetes. Sequences were obtained from naive CD4+ T cells from blood. The CDR3 here is CASSGGDPESTNYGYTF. The CDR3 DNA is TGTGCCAGCAGTGGGGGGGACCCCGAAAGTACTAACTATGGCTACACCTTC.